This note documents a single T cell receptor beta chain sequence. The antigen is not known. V gave up 2 bases and J gave up 4 bases, with 17 bases separating them. CDR1 and CDR2 (germline): MNHEY, SMNVEV (reference sequence). The length of the CDR3 is 16 residues. The data were obtained in a study of shared clonotypes between healthy human individuals. The study, taken as a whole, reports: The authors sampled blood alone, and tissue repertoires likely differ.

At a deep level, the assay was run. Assay used: immunoSEQ multiplex PCR; TCRdb lists only in-frame clones, some missing. In the table there are 2,500,000 or so clones, 93% of which are singletons. The V gene is TRBV27, the J gene TRBJ1-1; D is possibly TRBD1 (6 bases). This TCR derives from a man in his late teens or twenties in good health. Some clones in this sample may be carry-over from other donors' samples. Specimen: naive CD4+ T cells from PBMCs. As for subset: CD45RA+ positively selected. CDR3 sequence (DNA): TGTGCCAGCAGTTTAATTCGTGGGGGGCCGGGCACTGAAGCTTTCTTT. As protein: CASSLIRGGPGTEAFF.